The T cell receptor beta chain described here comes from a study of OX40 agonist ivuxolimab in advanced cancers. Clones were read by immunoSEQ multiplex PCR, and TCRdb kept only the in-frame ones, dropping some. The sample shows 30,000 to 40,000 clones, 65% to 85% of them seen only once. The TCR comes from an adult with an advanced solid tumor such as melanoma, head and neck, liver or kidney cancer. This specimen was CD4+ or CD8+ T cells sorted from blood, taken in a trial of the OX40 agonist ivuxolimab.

The CDR3: CASSLGQAGTSSYEQYF. CDR3 sequence (DNA): TGTGCCAGCAGCCTGGGACAGGCGGGAACAAGCTCCTACGAGCAGTACTTC. The rearrangement joins TRBV5-6 to TRBJ2-7; 8 positions match TRBD1. The CDR3 sequence is 17 residues long. After removal of 4 bases from V and 0 bases from J, the junction contained 12 bases not matched to a gene. CDR1 SGHDT and CDR2 YYEEEE come from the germline V gene.